These 14 T cell receptor beta chains originate from one sample sequenced in a study of OX40 agonist ivuxolimab in advanced cancers. Assay used: immunoSEQ multiplex PCR; TCRdb lists only in-frame clones, some missing. The sample holds over 14,000 clones; 91% are singletons and the top ten take around 25%. The source material was CD4+ or CD8+ T cells sorted from blood, sampled in a trial of the OX40 agonist ivuxolimab. These receptors were taken from an adult with an advanced solid tumor such as melanoma, head and neck, liver or kidney cancer.

J is TRBJ1-3 and V is TRBV9; D is unclear. The CDR3 has 15 amino acids. In germline, CDR1 is SGDLS, CDR2 YYNGEE. V was cut by 0 bases and J by 0 bases, with 7 bases left in between. CDR3 protein: CASSVGLSSGNTIYF. CDR3 coding DNA: TGTGCCAGCAGCGTAGGACTTAGCTCTGGAAACACCATATATTTT.

The V and J genes are TRBV12-5 and TRBJ2-1; D remains ambiguous. Deletions cut 0 bases from V and 0 bases from J, with 9 bases between. Germline lookup yields CDR1 LGHNT and CDR2 FRNRAP. This CDR3 contains 16 residues. The CDR3 spells CASGLVHGSSYNEQFF. CDR3 in DNA: TGTGCTAGTGGTTTGGTACACGGAAGCTCCTACAATGAGCAGTTCTTC.

The chain carries TRBV27 and TRBJ2-5; 9 bases match TRBD1. J was trimmed by 3 bases and V by 0 bases; bases with no gene match: 5. The CDR3 is 16 residues long. Germline CDR1 and CDR2: MNHEY and SMNVEV (reference sequence). The CDR3 sequence is CASSLSATGGEETQYF. The CDR3 region has the DNA TGTGCCAGCAGTTTATCGGCCACAGGGGGCGAAGAGACCCAGTACTTC.

This clone appeared a single time. The J gene is TRBJ1-5, the V gene TRBV4-1; D unresolved. Germline lookup yields CDR1 MGHRA and CDR2 YSYEKL. The CDR3 contains 15 residues. Trimming shortened V by 2 bases and J by 0 bases, and 8 bases separated the two germline ends. CDR3 in DNA: TGCGCCAGCAGCCAAATAGCCTTTAGCAATCAGCCCCAGCATTTT. The encoded protein is CASSQIAFSNQPQHF.

The rearrangement joins TRBV5-6 to TRBJ1-3; no clear D. Trimming stripped 6 bases from V and 4 bases from J, with 11 bases between. The germline V gene encodes CDR1 SGHDT and CDR2 YYEEEE. This CDR3 comprises 13 residues. In DNA form, the CDR3 reads TGTGCCAGCACCGGATGGAACGGAAACACCATATATTTT. Amino acid sequence: CASTGWNGNTIYF.

The chain joins TRBV27 to TRBJ2-7; D is uncertain. The CDR3 extends over 14 amino acids. Germline loops: CDR1 MNHEY, CDR2 SMNVEV (reference sequence). Trimming took off 6 bases at V and 5 bases at J, with 17 bases between the two ends. The CDR3 nucleotides are TGTGCCAGCAGCCCTAATCCGCTAGTTGACGAGCAGTACTTC. This sequence encodes CASSPNPLVDEQYF.

This clone has a handful of counts. The chain couples TRBV2 to TRBJ1-1; the D gene is possibly TRBD1 (5 bases). The CDR3 runs to 10 residues. V was trimmed by 9 bases and J by 3 bases, leaving 5 bases between them. Germline loops: CDR1 SNHLY, CDR2 FYNNEI. CDR3 in DNA: TGTGCCAGACAGGACACTGAAGCTTTCTTT. Amino acids: CARQDTEAFF.

The rearrangement uses TRBV6-1 and TRBJ2-3; D is uncertain. The germline V gene encodes CDR1 MNHNS and CDR2 SASEGT. This CDR3 has 11 residues. V lost 5 bases to trimming and J lost 8 bases, with 8 bases between them. CDR3 sequence (DNA): TGTGCCAGCAGTTATGTAGGTACGCAGTATTTT. This gives the protein CASSYVGTQYF.

This chain uses TRBV27 with TRBJ2-7; 9 nucleotides match TRBD1. Germline CDR1 and CDR2: MNHEY and SMNVEV (reference sequence). V was pared by 7 bases and J by 3 bases, with 7 bases of the junction left unmatched. CDR3 size: 14 residues. Written as DNA, the CDR3 is TGTGCCAGCACCTTGGGACAGGGAGGCTACGAGCAGTACTTC. The encoded protein is CASTLGQGGYEQYF.

The rearrangement joins TRBV7-8 to TRBJ2-7; TRBD1 agrees at 8 bases. The CDR3 has 14 residues. After removal of 3 bases from V and 3 bases from J, the junction contained 4 bases not matched to a gene. Germline V gives CDR1 SGHVS, CDR2 FQNEAQ. The CDR3 here is CASSFPGQDYEQYF. Written as DNA, the CDR3 is TGTGCCAGCAGCTTTCCGGGACAGGACTACGAGCAGTACTTC.

As concerns this clone: The sample carries other DNA sequences with the same CDR3. This chain connects TRBV7-9 to TRBJ1-5, with D perhaps TRBD1 (5 bases). There are 13 residues in the CDR3. The germline gives CDR1 SEHNR, CDR2 FQNEAQ (reference sequence). Trimming took off 1 base at V and 9 bases at J, with 10 bases between the two ends. CDR3 residues: CASSLDGAWPQHF. CDR3 nucleotide sequence: TGTGCCAGCAGCTTAGATGGGGCCTGGCCCCAGCATTTT.

The rearrangement uses TRBV7-8 and TRBJ2-7; D might be TRBD2 (6 bases). CDR3 size: 12 residues. The germline V and J ends were trimmed by 5 bases and 2 bases, with 7 bases remaining between them. CDR1 is SGHVS and CDR2 is FQNEAQ in the germline V gene. CDR3 protein: CASSRGTYEQYF. CDR3 coding DNA: TGTGCCAGCAGCCGGGGGACCTACGAGCAGTACTTC.

With respect to this clone: One junction end does not reproduce the germline sequence, and a read error may be involved. The chain links TRBV6-1 to TRBJ2-7; 8 bases line up with TRBD2. CDR1 MNHNS and CDR2 SASEGT come from the germline V gene. CDR3 length: 16 residues. Written as DNA, the CDR3 is TGTGCCATCAGTGATTTGGGCGGGAGGAGCTCCTACGAGCAGTACTTC. Its protein is CAISDLGGRSSYEQYF.

This rearrangement joins TRBV7-6 to TRBJ2-5; D possibly corresponds to TRBD1 (6 bases). The assigned J gene may be wrong: the sequence end matches TRBJ2-7 better. The length of the CDR3 is 14 residues. CDR1 is SGHVS and CDR2 is FNYEAQ in the germline V gene. The CDR3 spells CASSFGTGTYEQYF. CDR3 coding DNA: TGTGCCAGCAGCTTCGGAACAGGGACGTACGAGCAGTACTTC.